Described below is a single TCR beta chain sequence and its context. Its antigen is as yet unknown. CDR3 length: 15 residues. Germline V gene sequence: CDR1 SGHNT, CDR2 YENEEA. Trimming removed 3 bases from V and 3 bases from J; junction bases left unmatched: 6. The sample is drawn from a study of PD-L1 blockade in urothelial cancer. Study observations and caveats: Better progression-free and overall survival followed lower pretreatment blood clonality.

Some clones are missing from TCRdb's copy, which holds only in-frame ones; the method was immunoSEQ multiplex PCR. Seen here are over 100,000 clones, less than 85% observed once, and the top ten hold 2.5% to 3.5%. Time point indicated: pretreatment peripheral blood. The starting material was PBMCs, obtained around atezolizumab (anti-PD-L1) treatment. This clonotype was sampled from a man aged 50 to 60 with urothelial cancer. This chain uses TRBV11-3 with TRBJ2-7, with 9 bases that match TRBD2. The DNA of the CDR3 is TGTGCCAGCAGCTTGGCGGGAGGGCCGGTCTACGAGCAGTACTTC. This encodes CASSLAGGPVYEQYF.